This T cell receptor (beta chain) was identified during a study of blood T cell repertoires in COVID-19 (dated by TCRdb to between 2020 and 2021). Turning to the overall study: Samples covering the acute and convalescent phases of COVID-19 were provided by collaborators in the United States, Italy and Spain. The material from the prospective study consisted of cDNA or gDNA derived from T cells, B-cell-depleted T cells, or PBMCs. The dataset comprised deeply sampled blood TCRbeta repertoires from subjects exposed to, actively infected with, or recovered from COVID-19. The repertoires were made available in a free public database intended to serve as a resource for research on the immune response to SARS-CoV-2. Samples came from the ongoing ImmuneRACE study (first 160 participants) plus 1,254 subjects from 6 global collaborators. Sample metadata almost always included a de-identified subject ID, COVID-19 status, age in years and sex. HLA class I and class II types, where available, came from metadata supplied by the sample provider rather than from assay-based typing.

Collaborating institutions collected whole blood in K2EDTA tubes following their own protocols. For TCRbeta analysis, collaborators shipped samples in one of three forms: frozen whole blood, isolated PBMCs, or DNA extracted from either of those sample types. TCRbeta CDR3 regions were amplified from genomic DNA using the immunoSEQ Assay, a bias-controlled multiplex PCR. The original pipeline was this. The number of nucleated cells in each sample was estimated from the amplification of reference gene primers within the assay. Sequence reads were collapsed and filtered to measure the absolute abundance of every unique TCRbeta CDR3 rearrangement. For each sample, productive Simpson clonality was calculated by taking the square root of Simpson's diversity index across productive rearrangements. In its TCRdb copy, this immuneACCESS table keeps in-frame sequences only and misses some clones. Where compared with another copy, unresolved V genes explain less than half of these, and the others have no known cause. That table supplies the V and J calls and clone size; D and trimming were determined from the DNA. This sample comprises 120,000 or so clones, roughly three quarters of them detected only once. The biggest ten clones account for roughly 7.9% of the sample.

CDR1 SQVTM and CDR2 ANQGSEA are derived from the germline V gene. Counted from cysteine to phenylalanine, this CDR3 has 11 amino acids. The read is trimmed to its CDR3 DNA, 33 bases read in frame from base 1. V gives up 5 bases and J gives up 1 base, and the segment between their germline ends measures 5 bases. As for this clone: No cognate antigen has been identified for it. Base qualities are missing; no much larger clone stands one base away. In the same sample, other DNA sequences code for this CDR3.

Study-wide conclusions, independent of this receptor: The quantity of clinical and demographic metadata differed by source and by participant and was supplied without curation.

The TCR originated in a human donor in a cohort sampled during active COVID-19. Sequencing was carried out using peripheral blood. The sequence joins TRBV29-1 to TRBJ1-1, with the D gene call left open. The CDR3 here reads CSVSTNTEAFF. The DNA sequence is given as TGCAGCGTTAGCACGAACACTGAAGCTTTCTTT.